A single sample is the source of the 20 T cell receptor beta chains below, sequenced in a study of blood T cells in healthy people across ages. It was with a sample-barcoded 5' primer and a J-beta primer mix that a second PCR of roughly 7 to 12 cycles was run. TCRdb ran MiXCR on the 5' RACE reads and lists one entry per CDR3 protein. The repertoire holds approximately 1,700,000 distinct CDR3 sequences, with 30% to 40% as singletons. Sequencing input: blood. Receptor source: a human donor in good health.

The gene calls are TRBV7-2 and TRBJ2-7; D unresolved. V was pared by 4 bases and J by 0 bases, with 10 bases between. The V gene's germline CDR1 is SGHTA and CDR2 FQGNSA. This CDR3 spans 14 amino acids. The CDR3 DNA reads as TGTGCCAGCAGCTGGTCTCCCGGCTCCTACGAGCAGTACTTC. This translates into CASSWSPGSYEQYF.

This clonotype was recorded a few times. This chain connects TRBV6-1 to TRBJ2-3, with D perhaps TRBD2 (5 bases). CDR3 length equals 14 residues. V was clipped by 11 bases and J by 10 bases, with 25 bases between them. Germline loops: CDR1 MNHNS, CDR2 SASEGT. The CDR3 DNA reads as TGTGCCTCTCGAACGTCGCCGGCCGGGATGGCGCAGTATTTT. It is translated as CASRTSPAGMAQYF.

In this sample, this clonotype turned up a few times. The genes are TRBV7-9 and TRBJ2-7; D may match TRBD1 or TRBD2 (5 bases each). The V and J ends lost 4 bases and 0 bases respectively, with 13 bases between them. The CDR3 is made up of 15 amino acids. Germline CDR1 and CDR2: SEHNR and FQNEAQ (reference sequence). The CDR3, as DNA: TGTGCCAGCAGCTCGGGACGGCGGAGCTCCTACGAGCAGTACTTC. This gives the protein CASSSGRRSSYEQYF.

The CDR3 loop is CASSQERGLQETQYF. For the CDR3, the DNA is TGCGCCAGCAGCCAAGAGAGGGGACTCCAAGAGACCCAGTACTTC. This chain joins TRBV4-3 and TRBJ2-5, with D tentatively TRBD2 (6 bases). Trimming pared 0 bases from V and 1 base from J, leaving 9 bases between. Per germline, CDR1 LGHNA and CDR2 YSLEER. The CDR3 is 15 residues long.

V gene TRBV5-1 combines with J gene TRBJ1-4; 11 nucleotides line up with TRBD1. Germline lookup yields CDR1 SGHRS and CDR2 YFSETQ. J was trimmed by 6 bases and V by 0 bases; bases with no gene match: 7. The CDR3 has 17 residues. Here the CDR3 DNA reads TGCGCCAGCAGCTTGGGGACAGGGGGCGCCGGCTATGAAAAACTGTTTTTT. Amino acids: CASSLGTGGAGYEKLFF. Full variable domain (outside the CDR3, taken from reference TRBV5-1 and TRBJ1-4): KAGVTQTPRYLIKTRGQQVTLSCSPISGHRSVSWYQQTPGQGLQFLFEYFSETQRNKGNFPGRFSGRQFSNSRSEMNVSTLELGDSALYLCASSLGTGGAGYEKLFFGSGTQLSVL.

This clonotype was observed a handful of times. At one end, the junction sequence differs from germline, possibly due to a read error. The V call is TRBV29-1, the J call TRBJ2-5, with D perhaps matching TRBD2 (5 bases). The CDR3 consists of 12 residues. Germline values: CDR1 SQVTM, CDR2 ANQGSEA. CDR3 amino acids: CGVLEVQETQYF. The CDR3 nucleotides are TGCGGCGTTCTGGAGGTTCAAGAGACCCAGTACTTC.

This clonotype was seen more than once but under ten times. With a much larger clone just one base away, this may be a read error. The genes are TRBV6-5 and TRBJ2-3, with D perhaps TRBD1 (6 bases). The CDR3 covers 15 residues. CDR1 and CDR2 (germline): MNHEY, SVGAGI. CDR3 residues: CAGRNSGASTDTQYF. The CDR3 bases are TGTGCCGGCAGAAACTCAGGGGCGAGCACAGATACGCAGTATTTT.

This clonotype has a handful of counts. In nucleotides, the CDR3 is TGCAGTGCTAGTCTTGGGGGGCCTGGGGGCTACACCTTC. Protein sequence: CSASLGGPGGYTF. The V and J genes are TRBV20-1 and TRBJ1-2, with D possibly being TRBD1 (6 bases). Trimming left V 3 bases short and J 8 bases short, with 16 bases between. The germline V gene encodes CDR1 DFQATT and CDR2 SNEGSKA (reference sequence). The CDR3 sequence is 13 residues long.

The chain employs TRBV20-1 and TRBJ2-3; TRBD1 or TRBD2 may be the D gene (5 bases each). CDR1 and CDR2 (germline): DFQATT, SNEGSKA (reference sequence). Trimming took off 4 bases at V and 2 bases at J, with 16 bases between the two ends. This CDR3 has 15 amino acids. The CDR3 DNA reads as TGCAGTGCTATTACCCAGGGACGGTACACAGATACGCAGTATTTT. This sequence encodes CSAITQGRYTDTQYF.

The chain has TRBV12-3 or TRBV12-4 and TRBJ2-5, with TRBD1 matching over 7 bases. There are 13 residues in the CDR3. With V trimmed by 6 bases and J by 4 bases, 5 bases remained unmatched. CDR3 DNA: TGTGCCAGCAGCACAGGGGTATCAGAGACCCAGTACTTC. The encoded protein is CASSTGVSETQYF.

In its sample, this clonotype was seen once. The chain uses TRBV12-3 or TRBV12-4 and TRBJ2-5, with 8 nucleotides matching TRBD1. V trimming: 6 bases; J trimming: 0 bases; junction bases outside the gene matches: 9. The CDR3 is made up of 16 amino acids. CDR3 in DNA: TGTGCCAGCAGACCGGGGGACAGGCAGTACCAAGAGACCCAGTACTTC. Translated: CASRPGDRQYQETQYF.

The CDR3: CASSSRPRIQETQYF. In DNA, the CDR3 is TGTGCCAGCAGCTCCAGACCGCGGATTCAAGAGACCCAGTACTTC. The gene calls are TRBV7-2 and TRBJ2-5; unclear D gene. The CDR3 loop spans 15 amino acids. Germline V gene sequence: CDR1 SGHTA, CDR2 FQGNSA. The V end lost 4 bases, the J end lost 2 bases, and 14 bases lay between the germline ends.

The rearrangement joins TRBV6-5 to TRBJ2-1, with D perhaps matching TRBD2 (5 bases). Trimming left V 8 bases short and J 9 bases short, with 14 bases between. Germline loops: CDR1 MNHEY, CDR2 SVGAGI. This CDR3 has 12 residues. CDR3 loop: CASGRGSGEQFF. DNA for the CDR3: TGTGCCAGCGGCCGAGGGAGCGGTGAGCAGTTCTTC.

The chain joins TRBV27 to TRBJ1-5, with 7 bases matching TRBD1. J was trimmed by 0 bases and V by 6 bases; bases with no gene match: 11. The CDR3 is 17 amino acids. The V gene's germline CDR1 is MNHEY and CDR2 SMNVEV (reference sequence). CDR3 in amino acids: CASSEDPGQTSNQPQHF. In DNA form, the CDR3 reads TGTGCCAGCAGCGAGGACCCGGGACAGACTAGCAATCAGCCCCAGCATTTT.

This clonotype appeared a few times. The gene calls are TRBV6-5 and TRBJ2-7; possibly TRBD2 for D (5 bases). The V and J ends lost 0 bases and 7 bases respectively, with 10 bases between them. CDR1 MNHEY and CDR2 SVGAGI come from the germline V gene. The CDR3 runs to 13 residues. CDR3 bases: TGTGCCAGCAGTTACTCCGGGGATACGGAGCAGTACTTC. It yields the protein CASSYSGDTEQYF.

This clonotype showed up just a few times. The chain joins TRBV7-2 to TRBJ2-4; TRBD1 matches at 7 bases. The J call may be in error: the DNA end matches TRBJ2-7 better. The CDR3 is 15 amino acids. Germline CDR1 reads SGHTA; CDR2 reads FQGNSA. DNA for the CDR3: TGTGCCAGCAGCTCGGACAGGACCGCCGCCTACGAGCAGTACTTC. Its translation: CASSSDRTAAYEQYF.

The chain uses TRBV10-3 and TRBJ2-3; D is unresolved. V lost 3 bases to trimming and J lost 7 bases, with 5 bases between them. CDR1 and CDR2 from the germline V gene are ENHRY and SYGVKD. The CDR3 is 11 amino acids. CDR3 DNA: TGTGCCATCAGTGAAGAGTATACGCAGTATTTT. Protein sequence: CAISEEYTQYF.

The chain joins TRBV3-1 to TRBJ2-5, with D perhaps matching TRBD2 (7 bases). CDR3 length: 15 residues. Germline V gene lookup returns CDR1 LGHDT and CDR2 YNNKEL (reference sequence). The ends were cut back, 0 bases at V and 7 bases at J, with 15 bases in the middle. The DNA of the CDR3 is TGTGCCAGCAGCCAAGATTCGGGGGGCCGCGGGACCCAGTACTTC. Its translation is CASSQDSGGRGTQYF.

The chain carries TRBV5-1 and TRBJ2-1, with no clear D. V lost 5 bases, J lost 5 bases, and 8 bases lay in between. The CDR3 is made up of 12 amino acids. Looked up from germline, CDR1 is SGHRS and CDR2 is YFSETQ. The CDR3 spells CASRPTNNEQFF. The CDR3 bases are TGCGCCAGCAGGCCCACTAACAATGAGCAGTTCTTC. The full variable domain, completed using reference TRBV5-1 and TRBJ2-1, is KAGVTQTPRYLIKTRGQQVTLSCSPISGHRSVSWYQQTPGQGLQFLFEYFSETQRNKGNFPGRFSGRQFSNSRSEMNVSTLELGDSALYLCASRPTNNEQFFGPGTRLTVL.

The chain uses TRBV24-1 and TRBJ2-1; no clear D. Germline CDR1 and CDR2: KGHDR and SFDVKD. The germline V and J ends were trimmed by 7 bases and 4 bases, with 10 bases remaining between them. CDR3 length equals 13 residues. CDR3 nucleotide sequence: TGTGCCACCAGCCTCTTGGGTTACAATGAGCAGTTCTTC. Translated: CATSLLGYNEQFF.